These 14 T cell receptor beta chains came from one sample sequenced in a study of cytomegalovirus exposure and HLA in healthy donors. Primers included in the PCR were 60 Vbeta and 13 Jbeta primers. Repertoires were generated with immunoSEQ multiplex PCR, while TCRdb's copy carries only in-frame clones and drops some. The sample totals roughly 80,000 clones. Sequenced: PBMCs. The receptor source for this set is a girl between 5 and 17 years old in good health and CMV-seropositive.

This chain uses TRBV6-1 with TRBJ2-7; possibly TRBD1 for D (6 bases). V lost 6 bases to trimming and J lost 4 bases, with 16 bases between them. Germline loops: CDR1 MNHNS, CDR2 SASEGT. CDR3 length: 14 amino acids. The CDR3 loop is CASSIFLGAYEQYF. The CDR3 DNA is TGTGCCAGCAGCATCTTCCTGGGGGCATACGAGCAGTACTTC.

The chain is built from TRBV28 and TRBJ2-3; 7 positions match TRBD1. The CDR3 contains 15 residues. J was trimmed by 1 base and V by 3 bases; bases with no gene match: 4. Germline CDR1 is MDHEN and CDR2 is SYDVKM. In DNA form, the CDR3 reads TGTGCCAGCAGTTTTAGGGGGCTAGGCACAGATACGCAGTATTTT. Its protein product is CASSFRGLGTDTQYF.

The chain uses TRBV27 and TRBJ1-2; a weak D match, TRBD1 (6 bases). Trimming removed 2 bases at V and 2 bases at J, with 9 bases between. The CDR3 sequence is 14 residues long. Germline CDR1 MNHEY, CDR2 SMNVEV (reference sequence). CDR3 DNA sequence: TGTGCCAGCAGTTTAATAGGGACAAACTATGGCTACACCTTC. Translated, it gives CASSLIGTNYGYTF.

This chain uses TRBV2 with TRBJ1-2, with no clear D. The CDR3 sequence is 14 residues long. V was trimmed by 8 bases and J by 0 bases, leaving 13 bases between them. Looked up from germline, CDR1 is SNHLY and CDR2 is FYNNEI. Written as DNA, the CDR3 is TGTGCCAGCTTTGAATCGGGAGCTAACTATGGCTACACCTTC. Amino acids: CASFESGANYGYTF.

V gene TRBV4-3 combines with J gene TRBJ1-3; perhaps TRBD1 as D (6 bases). V was clipped by 1 base and J by 2 bases, with 12 bases between them. This CDR3 is 16 amino acids long. In germline, CDR1 is LGHNA, CDR2 YSLEER. The DNA for the CDR3 is TGCGCCAGCAGCCAAGCTTCGACAGGCACTGGAAACACCATATATTTT. This encodes CASSQASTGTGNTIYF.

The CDR3 region is CSVREISSGNTIYF. CDR3 coding DNA: TGCAGCGTCCGGGAAATTAGCTCTGGAAACACCATATATTTT. The rearrangement links TRBV29-1 to TRBJ1-3; no reliable D call. CDR3 length equals 14 residues. Germline loops: CDR1 SQVTM, CDR2 ANQGSEA. The ends were cut back, 6 bases at V and 0 bases at J, with 12 bases in the middle.

With respect to this clone: Compared with germline, one end of the junction differs, possibly owing to a read error. The chain recombines TRBV20-1 with TRBJ1-1; 7 nucleotides line up with TRBD1. This CDR3 has 11 residues. Looked up from germline, CDR1 is DFQATT and CDR2 is SNEGSKA (reference sequence). CDR3 nucleotide sequence: TGCAGTGCTAACCGGGACAGAGAAGATTTCTTT. It codes for CSANRDREDFF.

The CDR3 reads CASSKPGQAYNSPLHF. The DNA of the CDR3 is TGTGCCAGCAGCAAGCCGGGACAGGCTTATAATTCACCCCTCCACTTT. The rearrangement links TRBV5-6 to TRBJ1-6; 8 nucleotides line up with TRBD1. Germline CDR1 SGHDT, CDR2 YYEEEE. The V segment lost 4 bases and the J segment 4 bases; nucleotides outside the gene matches: 7. The CDR3 length is 16 residues.

This sequence joins TRBV6-6 and TRBJ1-1; D is unresolved. In germline, CDR1 is MNHNY, CDR2 SVGAGI (reference sequence). The CDR3 runs 13 residues. Trimming took 9 bases from V and 1 from J, leaving 12 bases between them. For the CDR3, the DNA is TGTGCCAGTATCCGGGTCTCGAACACTGAAGCTTTCTTT. Translating gives CASIRVSNTEAFF.

The V and J genes are TRBV5-6 and TRBJ2-7; possible D gene TRBD1, 6 bases. Trimming shortened V by 4 bases and J by 6 bases, and 11 bases separated the two germline ends. Germline V gene sequence: CDR1 SGHDT, CDR2 YYEEEE. This CDR3 has 12 amino acids. DNA of the CDR3: TGTGCCAGCAGCGGGAAGGGGGTCGAGCAGTACGTC. The encoded protein is CASSGKGVEQYV.

The chain recombines TRBV30 with TRBJ2-6; D remains unclear. The ends were cut back, 3 bases at V and 4 bases at J, with 10 bases in the middle. Germline-derived CDR1 and CDR2 are GTSNPN and SVGIG (reference sequence). The CDR3 extends over 14 amino acids. The CDR3: CAWSAESGANVLTF. Written as DNA, the CDR3 is TGTGCCTGGAGCGCGGAGTCGGGGGCCAACGTCCTGACTTTC. The variable domain in full, with the rest retrieved from reference TRBV30 and TRBJ2-6, is SQTIHQWPATLVQPVGSPLSLECTVEGTSNPNLYWYRQAAGRGLQLLFYSVGIGQISSEVPQNLSASRPQDRQFILSSKKLLLSDSGFYLCAWSAESGANVLTFGAGSRLTVL.

V is TRBV19 and J is TRBJ1-1, with 7 nucleotides matching TRBD1. V was pared by 9 bases and J by 8 bases, with 12 bases of the junction left unmatched. This CDR3 spans 13 amino acids. CDR1 and CDR2 (germline): LNHDA, SQIVND (reference sequence). The DNA for the CDR3 is TGTGCCAGCTGGACAGGAACCGTCAAAGAAGCTTTCTTT. Translating gives CASWTGTVKEAFF.

This chain joins TRBV13 and TRBJ2-5; weak D call: TRBD1 (5 bases). Between the trimmed V and J ends, which lost 3 bases and 4 bases, there was a span of 9 bases. Per germline, CDR1 PRHDT and CDR2 FYEKMQ (reference sequence). The CDR3 has 13 residues. CDR3 amino acids: CASSLGRVETQYF. The CDR3 coding sequence is TGTGCCAGCAGCTTGGGCAGGGTAGAGACCCAGTACTTC.

This chain uses TRBV11-1 with TRBJ2-1; 7 nucleotides agree with TRBD2. CDR3 length: 14 amino acids. Germline loops: CDR1 SGHAT, CDR2 FQDESV (reference sequence). V lost 5 bases, J lost 9 bases, and 10 bases stayed unmatched. The CDR3 bases are TGTGCCAGCAGCCCTAGCGGAGGTACGCTTGAGCAGTTCTTC. Encoded protein: CASSPSGGTLEQFF.